The present TCR beta chain was sequenced within a study of breast tumors, draining lymph nodes, adjacent tissues. With 4 bases removed from V and 6 bases from J, the gap between germline ends came to 12 bases. Germline values: CDR1 MRHNA, CDR2 SNTAGT. The CDR3 has 14 amino acids. MiXCR, applied by TCRdb to the multiplex PCR reads, yields one record per CDR3 protein. This table holds over 200,000 distinct CDR3 sequences, less than 45% found once. This clonotype was counted many times. The antigen remains undetermined. The lymph nodes were axillary draining lymph nodes from breast cancer patients. Study results and limitations: The data were judged consistent with most tumor T cells coming from lymph node and expanding in tumor. Compared with lymph nodes, tumors were less diverse; compared with nontumor tissue, more.

This clonotype was obtained from a female donor with breast cancer. Some clones in this sample may be carry-over from other donors' samples. The gene calls are TRBV6-4 and TRBJ1-4, with D maybe TRBD1 (6 bases). Input material: axillary lymph node tissue. The DNA for the CDR3 is TGTGCCAGCAGTGTTGTGGCAGGGGATGAAAAACTGTTTTTT. The encoded protein is CASSVVAGDEKLFF.